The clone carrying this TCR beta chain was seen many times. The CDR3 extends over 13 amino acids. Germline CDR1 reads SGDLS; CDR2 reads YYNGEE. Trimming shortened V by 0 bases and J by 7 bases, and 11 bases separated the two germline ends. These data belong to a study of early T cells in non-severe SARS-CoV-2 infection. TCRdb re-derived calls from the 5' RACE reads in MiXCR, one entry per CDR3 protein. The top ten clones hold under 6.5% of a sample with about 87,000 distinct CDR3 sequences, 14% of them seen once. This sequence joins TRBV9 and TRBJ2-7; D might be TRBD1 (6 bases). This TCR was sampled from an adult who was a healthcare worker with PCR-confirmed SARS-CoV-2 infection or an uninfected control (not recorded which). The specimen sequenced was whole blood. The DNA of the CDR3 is TGTGCCAGCAGCGTAGCTGGGGGCCCGGAGCAGTACTTC. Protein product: CASSVAGGPEQYF.